This TCR beta chain was found in a study of cytomegalovirus exposure and HLA in healthy donors. Regarding the study as a whole: Earlier analysis looked at TCR beta V segments, and most were productive about 90% or about 30% of the time. When the data were analyzed later, several of the most significant clusters appeared to be linked to common viral pathogens. Within the data, a cluster of highly shared sequence variants was likely a sequencing artifact.

Concerning this clone itself: Its antigen is undetermined.

The CDR3 is made up of 15 amino acids. CDR1 is SNHLY, CDR2 FYNNEI, per germline. J lost 4 bases, V lost 4 bases, and 5 bases had no gene match. Each donor was healthy, and each was a bone marrow donor. PCR used 60 Vbeta primers and 13 Jbeta primers. Produced via immunoSEQ multiplex PCR; TCRdb's table is partial and in-frame only. This sample yields 110,000 or so clones, of which 73% are seen a single time; under 8.5% belongs to the top ten. The chain carries TRBV2 and TRBJ2-7; 12 bases line up with TRBD1. Sequencing used PBMCs. The receptor was derived from a man aged 35 to 55 in good health and CMV-seronegative. Here the CDR3 DNA reads TGTGCCAGCAGTGGGCCGGGACAGGGGGCTTACGAGCAGTACTTC. Translation gives CASSGPGQGAYEQYF.